One and the same sample provided the 9 T cell receptor beta chains below, sequenced in a study of blood T cell repertoires in COVID-19. Assay used: immunoSEQ multiplex PCR; TCRdb lists only in-frame clones, some missing. The data hold some 97,000 clones, with just under 95% observed a single time. The sequenced sample was peripheral blood. The receptors stem from an older man with acute or convalescent COVID-19.

This chain links TRBV12-3 or TRBV12-4 with TRBJ1-1; 7 bases fit TRBD1. This CDR3 is built from 13 residues. Losses at the gene ends were 5 bases for V and 3 bases for J; bases not matched to a gene: 3. CDR3 sequence reads: CASSKQGYTEAFF. The DNA of the CDR3 is TGTGCCAGCAGTAAACAGGGGTACACTGAAGCTTTCTTT.

The chain uses TRBV15 and TRBJ2-7, with 8 bases identical to TRBD2. Germline V lookup: CDR1 LNHNV, CDR2 YYDKDF (reference sequence). There are 14 residues in the CDR3. Trimming cost V 3 bases and J 2 bases; bases outside gene matches: 3. CDR3 in amino acids: CATSSSGAPYEQYF. CDR3 sequence (DNA): TGTGCCACCAGCAGTAGCGGGGCACCCTACGAGCAGTACTTC.

The chain couples TRBV5-4 to TRBJ2-1; 8 bases match TRBD1. The germline CDR1 and CDR2 sequences are SGHNT and YYREEE (reference sequence). V lost 7 bases to trimming and J lost 6 bases; unmatched junction nucleotides: 9. The CDR3 runs to 14 residues. The CDR3 protein is CASRSGGEVNEQFF. In DNA, the CDR3 is TGTGCCAGCCGTTCAGGGGGCGAGGTCAATGAGCAGTTCTTC. The whole variable domain, filled in from reference TRBV5-4 and TRBJ2-1, reads ETGVTQSPTHLIKTRGQQVTLRCSSQSGHNTVSWYQQALGQGPQFIFQYYREEENGRGNFPPRFSGLQFPNYSSELNVNALELDDSALYLCASRSGGEVNEQFFGPGTRLTVL.

The chain carries TRBV4-1 and TRBJ1-5, with 8 bases fitting TRBD1. V lost 2 bases to trimming and J lost 4 bases; unmatched junction nucleotides: 7. The CDR3 runs 16 residues. Germline V gives CDR1 MGHRA, CDR2 YSYEKL. The DNA for the CDR3 is TGCGCCAGCAGCCAATCCGGACAGGGCAAAAATCAGCCCCAGCATTTT. As protein: CASSQSGQGKNQPQHF.

The chain recombines TRBV5-1 with TRBJ2-7, with D possibly TRBD2 on 6 matching bases. Germline CDR1 is SGHRS and CDR2 is YFSETQ. The CDR3 sequence is 15 residues long. The V end was cut by 4 bases, the J end by 4 bases, with 18 bases between. The CDR3 region is CASSPTSKPPYEQYF. Here the CDR3 DNA reads TGCGCCAGCAGCCCTACTAGCAAGCCCCCTTACGAGCAGTACTTC.

The chain carries TRBV27 and TRBJ2-1, with 8 bases matching TRBD2. The V and J ends lost 1 base and 7 bases, in that order; junction bases with no gene match: 15. This CDR3 comprises 18 residues. CDR1 and CDR2 (germline): MNHEY, SMNVEV (reference sequence). The CDR3 bases are TGTGCCAGCAGTTTATACCCTCCGGGAGCGGGGGTATCGAATGAGCAGTTCTTC. Protein product: CASSLYPPGAGVSNEQFF.

CDR3 protein: CASSVPGQVFDGYTF. CDR3 sequence (DNA): TGTGCCAGCAGCGTACCGGGACAGGTTTTTGATGGCTACACCTTC. The V call is TRBV6-5, the J call TRBJ1-2; 8 positions agree with TRBD1. Germline CDR1 MNHEY, CDR2 SVGAGI. This CDR3 is 15 amino acids long. V lost 6 bases, J lost 6 bases, and 12 bases stayed unmatched.

V and J are TRBV7-8 and TRBJ1-1; TRBD1 aligns across 7 bases. From germline, CDR1 is SGHVS and CDR2 FQNEAQ. V gave up 4 bases and J gave up 4 bases; unmatched junction bases: 9. This CDR3 contains 15 residues. Written as DNA, the CDR3 is TGTGCCAGCAGCTCCTCAGGGGGAGGTGGCACTGAAGCTTTCTTT. Translating it yields CASSSSGGGGTEAFF. Full variable domain (rest looked up from reference TRBV7-8 and TRBJ1-1): GAGVSQSPRYKVAKRGQDVALRCDPISGHVSLFWYQQALGQGPEFLTYFQNEAQLDKSGLPSDRFFAERPEGSVSTLKIQRTQQEDSAVYLCASSSSGGGGTEAFFGQGTRLTVV.

The chain couples TRBV19 to TRBJ2-7; 12 nucleotides line up with TRBD2. V gave up 7 bases and J gave up 3 bases; unmatched junction bases: 7. Per germline, CDR1 LNHDA and CDR2 SQIVND (reference sequence). This CDR3 comprises 15 residues. CDR3 in DNA: TGTGCCAGTACCCCTAGCGGGAGGGTAAGCTACGAGCAGTACTTC. Amino acids: CASTPSGRVSYEQYF.